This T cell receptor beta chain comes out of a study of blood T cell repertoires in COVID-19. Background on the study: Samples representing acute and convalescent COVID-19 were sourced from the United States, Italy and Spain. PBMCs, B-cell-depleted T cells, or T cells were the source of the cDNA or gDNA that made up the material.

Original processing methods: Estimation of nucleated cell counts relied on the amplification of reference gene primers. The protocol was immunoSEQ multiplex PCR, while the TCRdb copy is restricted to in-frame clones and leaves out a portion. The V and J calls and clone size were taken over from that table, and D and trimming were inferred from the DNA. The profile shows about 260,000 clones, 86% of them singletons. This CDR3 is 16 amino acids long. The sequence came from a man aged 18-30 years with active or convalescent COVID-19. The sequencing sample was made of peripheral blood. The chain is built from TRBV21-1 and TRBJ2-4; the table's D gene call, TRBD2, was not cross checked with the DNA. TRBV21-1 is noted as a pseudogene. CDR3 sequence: CASRNAPGGAKNIQYF. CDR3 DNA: TGTGCCAGCAGGAACGCCCCGGGGGGGGCCAAAAACATTCAGTACTTC.